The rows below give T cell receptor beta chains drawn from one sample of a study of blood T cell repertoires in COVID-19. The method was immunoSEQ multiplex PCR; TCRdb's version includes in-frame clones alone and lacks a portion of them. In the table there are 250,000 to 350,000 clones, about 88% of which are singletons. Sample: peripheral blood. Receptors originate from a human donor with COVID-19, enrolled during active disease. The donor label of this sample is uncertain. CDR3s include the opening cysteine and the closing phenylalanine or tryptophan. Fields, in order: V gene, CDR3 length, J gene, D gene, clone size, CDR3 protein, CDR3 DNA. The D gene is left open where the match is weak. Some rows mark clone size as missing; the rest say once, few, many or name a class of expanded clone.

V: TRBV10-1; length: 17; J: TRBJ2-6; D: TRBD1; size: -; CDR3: CASSEGGQAARANVLTF; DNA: TGCGCCAGCAGTGAGGGCGGACAGGCCGCTCGAGCCAACGTCCTGACTTTC
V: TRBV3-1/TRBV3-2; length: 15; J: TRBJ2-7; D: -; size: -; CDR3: CASSQFLLATDEQYF; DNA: TGTGCCAGCAGCCAATTTCTACTAGCCACAGACGAGCAGTACTTC
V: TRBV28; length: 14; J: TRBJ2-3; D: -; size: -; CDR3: CASSPGGSTDTQYF; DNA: TGTGCCAGCAGTCCCGGGGGAAGCACAGATACGCAGTATTTT
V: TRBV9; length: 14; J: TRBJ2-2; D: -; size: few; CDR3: CASSVAFNTGELFF; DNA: TGTGCCAGCAGCGTAGCTTTTAACACCGGGGAGCTGTTTTTT
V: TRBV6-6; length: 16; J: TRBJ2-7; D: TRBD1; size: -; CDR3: CASSSRIRQGSLEQYF; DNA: TGTGCCAGCAGTTCCAGAATAAGACAGGGTTCCCTGGAGCAGTACTTC
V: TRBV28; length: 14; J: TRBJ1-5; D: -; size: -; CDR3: CASSLRESNQPQHF; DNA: TGTGCCAGCAGTTTAAGAGAGAGCAATCAGCCCCAGCATTTT
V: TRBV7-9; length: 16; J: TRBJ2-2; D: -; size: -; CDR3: CASSSAGLPNTGELFF; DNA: TGTGCCAGCAGTTCTGCCGGACTTCCGAACACCGGGGAGCTGTTTTTT
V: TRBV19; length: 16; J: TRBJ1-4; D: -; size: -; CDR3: CASRPHQEGANEKLFF; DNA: TGTGCCAGTAGGCCCCACCAAGAAGGGGCTAATGAAAAACTGTTTTTT
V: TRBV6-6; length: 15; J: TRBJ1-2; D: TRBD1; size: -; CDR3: CASSYSNIQGGGYTF; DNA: TGTGCCAGCAGTTACTCGAACATACAGGGGGGTGGCTACACCTTC
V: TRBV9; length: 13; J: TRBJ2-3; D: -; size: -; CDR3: CASSVGGLAAQYF; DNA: TGTGCCAGCAGCGTAGGAGGGCTAGCAGCGCAGTATTTT
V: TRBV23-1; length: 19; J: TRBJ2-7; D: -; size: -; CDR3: CASSQSGGGNRTAAYEQYF; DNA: TGCGCCAGCAGTCAATCGGGCGGAGGCAACCGGACAGCCGCCTACGAGCAGTACTTC
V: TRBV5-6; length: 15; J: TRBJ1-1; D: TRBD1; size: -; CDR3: CASSFFDRGRTEAFF; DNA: TGTGCCAGCAGCTTCTTCGACAGGGGTCGGACTGAAGCTTTCTTT
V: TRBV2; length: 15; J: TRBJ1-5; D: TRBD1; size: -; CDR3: CASSRDRYSNQPQHF; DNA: TGTGCCAGCAGCAGGGACAGATATAGCAATCAGCCCCAGCATTTT
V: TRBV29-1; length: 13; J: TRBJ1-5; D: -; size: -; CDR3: CSVGRGGNQPQHF; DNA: TGCAGCGTTGGACGGGGAGGGAATCAGCCCCAGCATTTT